The clone carrying this T cell receptor (beta chain) was observed a few times. The antigen remains unidentified. In germline, CDR1 is MNHNS, CDR2 SASEGT. The CDR3 extends over 14 amino acids. Trimming took 6 bases from V and 8 from J; bases not matched to a gene: 7. The sample originates from a study of cytotoxic CD8 clonotypes in ibrutinib-treated CLL. General study points: Clonality was higher at ibrutinib response and returned toward baseline at progression.

T cells were sequenced at a targeted depth of 1 in 200,000 to 1 in 1 million. The data were produced by immunoSEQ multiplex PCR, yet TCRdb's version contains in-frame clones alone and is incomplete. Of about 57,000 clones in the sample, 45% to 70% were seen once. The TCR comes from a human donor with chronic lymphocytic leukemia. The chain is built from TRBV6-1 and TRBJ1-4; the match to TRBD1 covers 9 bases. The sample was PBMCs, taken after 24 months of ibrutinib treatment. For the CDR3, the DNA is TGTGCCAGCAGCCCGGACAGGGGAGGGGAAAAACTGTTTTTT. It specifies CASSPDRGGEKLFF.